This is a list of T cell receptor beta chains from one sample in a study of T cell clones after liver transplantation. Assay used: immunoSEQ multiplex PCR; TCRdb lists only in-frame clones, some missing. The sample yields 65,000 to 85,000 clones, roughly 84% seen once. This material consisted of CD4+ T cells from blood, taken around 50 months after liver transplant. The receptor set was obtained from a human patient who received a liver transplant. Some of the T cells may derive from the graft donor. CDR3s include the opening cysteine and the closing phenylalanine or tryptophan. The order of the fields is J gene, D gene, clone size, V gene, CDR3 DNA, CDR3 protein. D genes are given only for firm matches. A clone size is listed for some rows: how often the clone was seen (once, few, many), or a class if it is expanded.

>TRBJ2-1|NA|NA|TRBV7-3
TGTGCCAGCAGCCCCCGGCGCTTTGATGAGCAGTTCTTC
CASSPRRFDEQFF
>TRBJ2-7|TRBD2|NA|TRBV2
TGTGCCAGCAGGAGGCTAGCGGGAGGGTCCTACGAGCAGTACTTC
CASRRLAGGSYEQYF
>TRBJ2-5|NA|NA|TRBV9
TGTGCCAGCAGGGGAGCGGACCAAGAGACCCAGTACTTC
CASRGADQETQYF
>TRBJ2-1|TRBD2|NA|TRBV9
TGTGCCAGCAGCGTAGCGGTAGCGGGAAGCGATGAGCAGTTCTTC
CASSVAVAGSDEQFF
>TRBJ2-5|TRBD2|few|TRBV7-6
TGTGCCAGCAGCTTAGGTAGCGGGAGGAGCGAAGAGACCCAGTACTTC
CASSLGSGRSEETQYF
>TRBJ1-6|TRBD1|NA|TRBV5-4
TGTGCCAGCAGCGGACAGGGGTTTTCACCCCTCCACTTT
CASSGQGFSPLHF
>TRBJ2-7|NA|NA|TRBV7-2
TGTGCCAGCAGTTCCACTCAGGGACCCTACGAGCAGTACTTC
CASSSTQGPYEQYF
>TRBJ2-1|NA|NA|TRBV4-1
TGCGCCAGCAGCCAAGGGCATCCCGGTGAGCAGTTCTTC
CASSQGHPGEQFF
>TRBJ2-2|NA|NA|TRBV7-9
TGTGCCAGCAGCTCTGGGGGGACGGGGAACACCGGGGAGCTGTTTTTT
CASSSGGTGNTGELFF
>TRBJ2-1|NA|NA|TRBV5-1
TGCGCCAGCAGCTTGGCTACTAGCAATGAGCAGTTCTTC
CASSLATSNEQFF
>TRBJ2-5|NA|NA|TRBV28
TGTGCCAGCAGCCGCGTAGGGGCGCTCGAAGGGGAGACCCAGTACTTC
CASSRVGALEGETQYF